This T cell receptor beta chain was sequenced in a study of T cell responses to AZD1222 COVID-19 vaccine. The repertoire was sequenced with immunoSEQ multiplex PCR; TCRdb's copy has only in-frame clones and lacks some. This sample has about 130,000 clones, with approximately 85% found just once. This CDR3 is 15 amino acids long. Germline V gene data show CDR1 as ENHRY and CDR2 as SYGVKD. V was clipped by 10 bases and J by 1 base, with 19 bases between them. This sample comprised peripheral blood, obtained 28 days after the second AZD1222 dose. This TCR was recovered from an adult who received the AZD1222 COVID-19 vaccine. V gene TRBV10-3 combines with J gene TRBJ1-1, with a tentative D call TRBD1 (5 bases). The CDR3 nucleotides are TGTGCCACTACTTCGACCGGGACGACGAACACTGAAGCTTTCTTT. Amino acids: CATTSTGTTNTEAFF.